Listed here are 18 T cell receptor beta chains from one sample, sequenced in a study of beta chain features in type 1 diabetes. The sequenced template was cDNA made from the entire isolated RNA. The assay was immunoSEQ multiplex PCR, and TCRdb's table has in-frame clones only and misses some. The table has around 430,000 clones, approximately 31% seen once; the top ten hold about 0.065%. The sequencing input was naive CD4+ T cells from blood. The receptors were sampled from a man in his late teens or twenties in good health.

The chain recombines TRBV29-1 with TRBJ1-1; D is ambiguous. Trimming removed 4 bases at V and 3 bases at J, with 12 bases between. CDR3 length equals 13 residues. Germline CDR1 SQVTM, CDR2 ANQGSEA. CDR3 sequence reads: CSVVAFQDTEAFF. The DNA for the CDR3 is TGCAGCGTTGTGGCTTTTCAGGACACTGAAGCTTTCTTT.

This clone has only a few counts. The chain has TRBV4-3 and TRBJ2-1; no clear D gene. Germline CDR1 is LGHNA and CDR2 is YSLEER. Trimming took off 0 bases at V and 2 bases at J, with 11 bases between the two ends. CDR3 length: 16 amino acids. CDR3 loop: CASSQEINTPYNEQFF. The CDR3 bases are TGCGCCAGCAGCCAAGAGATTAACACTCCCTACAATGAGCAGTTCTTC.

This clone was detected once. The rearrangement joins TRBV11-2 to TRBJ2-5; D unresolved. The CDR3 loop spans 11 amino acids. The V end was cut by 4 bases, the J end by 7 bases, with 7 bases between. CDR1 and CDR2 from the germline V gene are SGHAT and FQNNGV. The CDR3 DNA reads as TGTGCCAGCAGCTCAGGAGTGACCCAGTACTTC. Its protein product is CASSSGVTQYF.

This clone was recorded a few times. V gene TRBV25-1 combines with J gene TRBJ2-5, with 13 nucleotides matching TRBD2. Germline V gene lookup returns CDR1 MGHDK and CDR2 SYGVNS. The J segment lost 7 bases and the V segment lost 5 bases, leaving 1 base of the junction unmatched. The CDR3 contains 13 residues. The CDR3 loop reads CASSRTSGRTQYF. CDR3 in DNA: TGTGCCAGCAGTAGGACTAGCGGGAGGACCCAGTACTTC.

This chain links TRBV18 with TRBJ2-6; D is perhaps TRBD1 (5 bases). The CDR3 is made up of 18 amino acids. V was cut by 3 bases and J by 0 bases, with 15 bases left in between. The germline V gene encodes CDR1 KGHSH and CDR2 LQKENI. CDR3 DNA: TGTGCCAGCTCACCCGAGACAGTTCCAGTCTCTGGGGCCAACGTCCTGACTTTC. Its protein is CASSPETVPVSGANVLTF.

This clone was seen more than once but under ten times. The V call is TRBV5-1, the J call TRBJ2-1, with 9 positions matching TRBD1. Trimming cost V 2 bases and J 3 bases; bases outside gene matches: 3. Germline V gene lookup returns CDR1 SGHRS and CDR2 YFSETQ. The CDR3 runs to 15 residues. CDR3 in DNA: TGCGCCAGCAGCTTATCGGACAGGGGCTACAATGAGCAGTTCTTC. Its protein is CASSLSDRGYNEQFF.

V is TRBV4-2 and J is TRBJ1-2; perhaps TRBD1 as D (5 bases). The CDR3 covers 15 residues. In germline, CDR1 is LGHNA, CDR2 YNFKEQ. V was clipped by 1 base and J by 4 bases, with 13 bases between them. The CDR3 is CASSQVPGTVYGYTF. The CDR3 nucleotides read TGTGCCAGCAGCCAAGTTCCAGGGACCGTCTATGGCTACACCTTC.

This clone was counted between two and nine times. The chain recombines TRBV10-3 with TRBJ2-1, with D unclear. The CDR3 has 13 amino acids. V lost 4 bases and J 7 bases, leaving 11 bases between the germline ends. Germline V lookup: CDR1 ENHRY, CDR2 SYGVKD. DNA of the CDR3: TGTGCCATCAGTGGAACGGTGGGGAATGAGCAGTTCTTC. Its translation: CAISGTVGNEQFF.

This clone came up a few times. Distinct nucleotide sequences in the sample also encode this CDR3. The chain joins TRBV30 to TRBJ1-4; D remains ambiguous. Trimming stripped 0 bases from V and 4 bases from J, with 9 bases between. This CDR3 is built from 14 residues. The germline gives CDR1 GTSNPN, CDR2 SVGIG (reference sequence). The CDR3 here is CAWSVGQVNEKLFF. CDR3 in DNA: TGTGCCTGGAGTGTTGGGCAGGTTAATGAAAAACTGTTTTTT.

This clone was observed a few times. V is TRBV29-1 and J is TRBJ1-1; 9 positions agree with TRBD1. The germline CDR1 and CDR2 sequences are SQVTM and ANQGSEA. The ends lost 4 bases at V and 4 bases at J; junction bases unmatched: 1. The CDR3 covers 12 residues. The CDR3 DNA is TGCAGCGTTGGACAGGGGGTCACTGAAGCTTTCTTT. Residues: CSVGQGVTEAFF. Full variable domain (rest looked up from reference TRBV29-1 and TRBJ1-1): SAVISQKPSRDICQRGTSLTIQCQVDSQVTMMFWYRQQPGQSLTLIATANQGSEATYESGFVIDKFPISRPNLTFSTLTVSNMSPEDSSIYLCSVGQGVTEAFFGQGTRLTVV.

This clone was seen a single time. The CDR3 bases are TGTGCCAGCAGCCAAGATTTGGCTAGCGGGAATCGGGAGCAGTACTTC. The encoded protein is CASSQDLASGNREQYF. The chain couples TRBV4-2 to TRBJ2-7; 9 nucleotides agree with TRBD2. Looked up from germline, CDR1 is LGHNA and CDR2 is YNFKEQ. The CDR3 totals 16 residues. The V and J ends lost 0 bases and 7 bases, in that order; junction bases with no gene match: 10.

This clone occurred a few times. The CDR3 is CAWRNWTASTDTQYF. DNA of the CDR3: TGTGCCTGGAGGAACTGGACAGCTAGCACAGATACGCAGTATTTT. This chain joins TRBV30 and TRBJ2-3; possible D gene TRBD1, 6 bases. CDR1 is GTSNPN and CDR2 is SVGIG in the germline V gene (reference sequence). The ends were cut back, 3 bases at V and 0 bases at J, with 13 bases in the middle. CDR3 size: 15 residues. Filled out from reference TRBV30 and TRBJ2-3, the complete variable domain reads SQTIHQWPATLVQPVGSPLSLECTVEGTSNPNLYWYRQAAGRGLQLLFYSVGIGQISSEVPQNLSASRPQDRQFILSSKKLLLSDSGFYLCAWRNWTASTDTQYFGPGTRLTVL.

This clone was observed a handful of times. The CDR3 region has the DNA TGCGCCAGCAGCCAAGATGGGAGAACCCAGTACTTC. Its translation is CASSQDGRTQYF. The gene calls are TRBV4-1 and TRBJ2-5, with a weak D call TRBD2 (5 bases). The CDR3 spans 12 residues. V gave up 0 bases and J gave up 8 bases, with 7 bases separating them. Germline assignment: CDR1 MGHRA and CDR2 YSYEKL.

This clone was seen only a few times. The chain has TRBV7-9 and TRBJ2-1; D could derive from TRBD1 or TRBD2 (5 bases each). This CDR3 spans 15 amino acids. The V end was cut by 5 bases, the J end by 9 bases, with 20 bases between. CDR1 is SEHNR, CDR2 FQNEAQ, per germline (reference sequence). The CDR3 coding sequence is TGTGCCAGCAGCAGGGGCAGAGGGTATGAAGGTGAGCAGTTCTTC. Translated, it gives CASSRGRGYEGEQFF. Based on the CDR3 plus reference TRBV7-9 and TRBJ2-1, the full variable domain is DTGVSQNPRHKITKRGQNVTFRCDPISEHNRLYWYRQTLGQGPEFLTYFQNEAQLEKSRLLSDRFSAERPKGSFSTLEIQRTEQGDSAMYLCASSRGRGYEGEQFFGPGTRLTVL.

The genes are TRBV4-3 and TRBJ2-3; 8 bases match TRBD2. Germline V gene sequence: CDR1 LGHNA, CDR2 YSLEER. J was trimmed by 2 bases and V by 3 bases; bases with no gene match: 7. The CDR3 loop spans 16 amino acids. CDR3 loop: CASSQEAGDHTDTQYF. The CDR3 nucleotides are TGCGCCAGCAGCCAGGAAGCGGGAGACCACACAGATACGCAGTATTTT.

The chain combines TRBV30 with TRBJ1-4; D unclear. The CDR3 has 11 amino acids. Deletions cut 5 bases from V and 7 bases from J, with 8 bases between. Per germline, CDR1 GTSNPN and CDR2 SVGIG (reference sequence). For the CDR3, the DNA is TGTGCCTGGCTCGGGAGTGAAAAACTGTTTTTT. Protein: CAWLGSEKLFF.

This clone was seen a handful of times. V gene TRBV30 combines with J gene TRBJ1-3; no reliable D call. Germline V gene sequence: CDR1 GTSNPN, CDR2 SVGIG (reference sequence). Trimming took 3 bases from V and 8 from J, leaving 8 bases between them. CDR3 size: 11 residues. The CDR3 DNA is TGTGCCTGGAGACGAGGAGACACCATATATTTT. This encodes CAWRRGDTIYF.

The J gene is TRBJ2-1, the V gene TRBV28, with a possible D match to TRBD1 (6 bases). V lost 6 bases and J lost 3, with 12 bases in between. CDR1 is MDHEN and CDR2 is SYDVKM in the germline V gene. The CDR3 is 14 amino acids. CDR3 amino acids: CASRSAGDYNEQFF. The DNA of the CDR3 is TGTGCCAGCAGATCGGCAGGGGACTACAATGAGCAGTTCTTC.